The clone carrying this TCR beta chain has only a few counts. Mismatch with germline at one junction end may stem from a read error. The CDR3 is made up of 14 amino acids. CDR1 and CDR2 (germline): MRHNA, SNTAGT. These data come from a study of blood T cells in healthy people across ages. A second PCR, run for about 7 to 11 cycles, used a sample-barcoded 5' primer plus a J-beta primer mix. Using its own MiXCR run on the 5' RACE reads, TCRdb lists one record per CDR3 protein. The profile shows hundreds of thousands of distinct CDR3 sequences, roughly 21% of them singletons. Caucasian individuals from Russia who were healthy and aged roughly 6 to 95 acted as donors.

The sequence derives from a man between 65 and 79 years old in good health. The V gene is TRBV6-4, the J gene TRBJ2-2, with D tentatively TRBD2 (6 bases). The sequenced sample was blood. CDR3 nucleotides: TGTGCCAGCAGTATCGGGAGAAAAACCGGGGAGCCGTTTTTT. It is translated as CASSIGRKTGEPFF.